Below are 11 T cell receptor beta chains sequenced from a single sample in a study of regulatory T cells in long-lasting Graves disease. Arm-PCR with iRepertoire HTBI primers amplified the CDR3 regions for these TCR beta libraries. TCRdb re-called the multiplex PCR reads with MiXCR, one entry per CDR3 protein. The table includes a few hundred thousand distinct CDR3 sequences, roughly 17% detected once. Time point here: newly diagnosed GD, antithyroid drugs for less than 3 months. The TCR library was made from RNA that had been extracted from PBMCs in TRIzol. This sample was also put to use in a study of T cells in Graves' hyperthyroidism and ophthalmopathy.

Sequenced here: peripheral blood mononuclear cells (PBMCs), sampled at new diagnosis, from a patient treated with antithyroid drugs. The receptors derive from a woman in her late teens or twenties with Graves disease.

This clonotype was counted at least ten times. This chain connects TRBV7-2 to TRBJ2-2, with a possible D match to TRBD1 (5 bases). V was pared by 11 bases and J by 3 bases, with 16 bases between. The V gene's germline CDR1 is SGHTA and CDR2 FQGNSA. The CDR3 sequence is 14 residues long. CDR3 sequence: CASRQSRDTGELFF. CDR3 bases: TGTGCCTCACGCCAAAGCAGGGACACCGGGGAGCTGTTTTTT.

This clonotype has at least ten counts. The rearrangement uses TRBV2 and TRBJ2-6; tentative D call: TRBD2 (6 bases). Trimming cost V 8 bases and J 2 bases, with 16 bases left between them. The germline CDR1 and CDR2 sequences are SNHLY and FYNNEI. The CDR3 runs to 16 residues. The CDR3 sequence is CASGRSGVPGANVLTF. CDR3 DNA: TGTGCCAGCGGACGATCGGGGGTTCCTGGGGCCAACGTCCTGACTTTC.

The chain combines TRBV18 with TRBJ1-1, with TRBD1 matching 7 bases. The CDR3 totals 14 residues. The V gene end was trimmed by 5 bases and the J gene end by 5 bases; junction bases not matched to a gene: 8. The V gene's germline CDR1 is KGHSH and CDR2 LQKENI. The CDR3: CASSTQGPRTEAFF. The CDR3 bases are TGTGCCAGCTCAACACAGGGGCCAAGGACTGAAGCTTTCTTT.

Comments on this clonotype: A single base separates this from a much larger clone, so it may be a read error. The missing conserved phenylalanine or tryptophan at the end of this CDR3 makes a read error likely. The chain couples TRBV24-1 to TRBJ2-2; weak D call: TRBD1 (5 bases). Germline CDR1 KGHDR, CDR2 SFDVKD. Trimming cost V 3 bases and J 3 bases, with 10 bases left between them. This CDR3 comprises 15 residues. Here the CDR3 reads CATSDPDRDTGELFL. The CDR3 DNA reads TGTGCCACCAGTGATCCTGACAGAGACACCGGGGAGCTGTTTTTA.

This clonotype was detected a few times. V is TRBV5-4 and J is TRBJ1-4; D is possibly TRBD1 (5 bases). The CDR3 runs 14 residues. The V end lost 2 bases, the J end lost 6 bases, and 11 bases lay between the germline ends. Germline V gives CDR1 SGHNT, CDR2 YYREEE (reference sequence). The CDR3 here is CASSFQGGDEKLFF. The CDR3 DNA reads TGTGCCAGCAGCTTCCAGGGTGGGGATGAAAAACTGTTTTTT.

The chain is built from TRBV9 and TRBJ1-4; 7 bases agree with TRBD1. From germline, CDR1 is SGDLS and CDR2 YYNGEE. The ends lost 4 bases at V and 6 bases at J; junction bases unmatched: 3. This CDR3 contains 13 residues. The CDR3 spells CASSPQGDEKLFF. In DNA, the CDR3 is TGTGCCAGCAGCCCGCAGGGGGATGAAAAACTGTTTTTT.

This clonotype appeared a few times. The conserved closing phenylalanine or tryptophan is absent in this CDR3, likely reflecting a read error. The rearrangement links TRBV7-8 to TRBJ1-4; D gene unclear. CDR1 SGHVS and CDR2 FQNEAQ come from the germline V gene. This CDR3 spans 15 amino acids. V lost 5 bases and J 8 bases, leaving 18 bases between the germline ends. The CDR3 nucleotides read TGTGCCAGCAGCCAGTGGACGGACTTGGGGGAAAAACTGTTTTCT. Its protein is CASSQWTDLGEKLFS.

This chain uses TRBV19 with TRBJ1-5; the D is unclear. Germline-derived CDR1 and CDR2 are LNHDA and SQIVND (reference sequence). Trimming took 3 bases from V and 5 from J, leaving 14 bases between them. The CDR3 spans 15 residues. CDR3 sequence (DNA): TGTGCCAGTAGTATTTCTCTAACACTAGATCAGCCCCAGCATTTT. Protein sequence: CASSISLTLDQPQHF.

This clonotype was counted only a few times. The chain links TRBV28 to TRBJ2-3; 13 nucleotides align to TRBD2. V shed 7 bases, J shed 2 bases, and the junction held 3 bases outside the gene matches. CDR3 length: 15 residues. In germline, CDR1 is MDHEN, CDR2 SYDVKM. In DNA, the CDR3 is TGTGCCAGCAAGACTAGCGGGGGGTTCACAGATACGCAGTATTTT. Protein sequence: CASKTSGGFTDTQYF.

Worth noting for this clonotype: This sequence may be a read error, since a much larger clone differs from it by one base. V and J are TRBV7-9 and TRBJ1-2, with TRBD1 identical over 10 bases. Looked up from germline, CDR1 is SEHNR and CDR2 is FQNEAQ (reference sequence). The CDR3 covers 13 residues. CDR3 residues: CAGSFDRGHGYTF. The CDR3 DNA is TGTGCCGGCAGCTTCGACAGGGGGCATGGCTACACCTTC.

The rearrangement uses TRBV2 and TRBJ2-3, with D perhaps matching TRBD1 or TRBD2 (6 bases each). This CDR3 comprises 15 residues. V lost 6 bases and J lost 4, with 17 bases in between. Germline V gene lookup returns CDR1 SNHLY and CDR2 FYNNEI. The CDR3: CASRAIGGNADTQYF. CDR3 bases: TGTGCCAGCAGAGCAATAGGGGGGAACGCAGATACGCAGTATTTT. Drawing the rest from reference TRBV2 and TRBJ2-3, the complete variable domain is EPEVTQTPSHQVTQMGQEVILRCVPISNHLYFYWYRQILGQKVEFLVSFYNNEISEKSEIFDDQFSVERPDGSNFTLKIRSTKLEDSAMYFCASRAIGGNADTQYFGPGTRLTVL.